These T cell receptor beta chains were read from a single sample in a study of shared clonotypes between healthy human individuals. Profiled with immunoSEQ multiplex PCR; TCRdb holds only in-frame clones, not every one. The table has about 1 million clones, roughly 70% seen once. Sequencing was done on a sample of memory CD4+ T cells sorted from blood. These TCRs come from a man younger than 30 in good health. Each CDR3 is given with its conserved first and last residue. D genes are given only for firm matches. Expanded clones are given a class, and other clones once, few, many or no size at all.

size: .
D: TRBD1
J: TRBJ1-2
V: TRBV7-9
CDR3: CASRRGQADGYTF
DNA: TGTGCCAGCAGGCGAGGACAGGCTGATGGCTACACCTTC

size: .
D: TRBD2
J: TRBJ2-3
V: TRBV11-2
CDR3: CASREAGGTDTQYF
DNA: TGTGCCAGCAGGGAAGCGGGGGGCACAGATACGCAGTATTTT

size: .
D: TRBD2
J: TRBJ2-3
V: TRBV27
CDR3: CASRLAGGPDTQYF
DNA: TGTGCCAGCAGACTAGCGGGGGGGCCAGATACGCAGTATTTT

size: few
D: .
J: TRBJ2-7
V: TRBV6-5
CDR3: CASSSPTRGRGGEQYF
DNA: TGTGCCAGCAGTTCCCCGACACGAGGCAGGGGCGGCGAGCAGTACTTC

size: .
D: TRBD1
J: TRBJ2-2
V: TRBV7-9
CDR3: CASSLEGQGRGTGELFF
DNA: TGTGCCAGCAGCTTAGAAGGACAGGGGAGGGGCACCGGGGAGCTGTTTTTT

size: .
D: .
J: TRBJ2-2
V: TRBV7-8
CDR3: CASSLATGYTGELFF
DNA: TGTGCCAGCAGCTTAGCTACAGGGTACACCGGGGAGCTGTTTTTT

size: .
D: .
J: TRBJ2-3
V: TRBV6-1
CDR3: CASSAMWGDTQYF
DNA: TGTGCCAGCAGTGCTATGTGGGGGGATACGCAGTATTTT

size: once
D: TRBD1
J: TRBJ1-1
V: TRBV7-8
CDR3: CASSPPAGGGVAFF
DNA: TGTGCCAGCAGCCCCCCAGCAGGGGGTGGTGTAGCTTTCTTT

size: .
D: .
J: TRBJ2-2
V: TRBV5-4
CDR3: CASSTGRGLNTGELFF
DNA: TGTGCCAGCAGCACCGGACGGGGACTTAACACCGGGGAGCTGTTTTTT

size: .
D: .
J: TRBJ1-2
V: TRBV7-9
CDR3: CASSLAGGREDGYTF
DNA: TGTGCCAGCAGCTTAGCGGGGGGCAGGGAAGATGGCTACACCTTC

size: .
D: .
J: TRBJ1-2
V: TRBV5-6
CDR3: CASSLEEGRSFYGYTF
DNA: TGTGCCAGCAGCTTGGAGGAGGGGCGTTCTTTCTATGGCTACACCTTC